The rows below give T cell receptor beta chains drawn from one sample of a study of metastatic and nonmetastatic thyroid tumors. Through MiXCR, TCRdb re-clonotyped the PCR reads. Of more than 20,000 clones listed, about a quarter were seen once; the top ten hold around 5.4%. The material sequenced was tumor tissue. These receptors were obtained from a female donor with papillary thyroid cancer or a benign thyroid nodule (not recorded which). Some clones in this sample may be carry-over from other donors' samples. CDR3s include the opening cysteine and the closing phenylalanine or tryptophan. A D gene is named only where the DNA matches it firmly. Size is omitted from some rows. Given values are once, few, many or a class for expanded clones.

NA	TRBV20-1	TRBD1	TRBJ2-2	CSASPGTGGTGELFF	TGCAGTGCTAGCCCCGGGACAGGGGGCACCGGGGAGCTGTTTTTT
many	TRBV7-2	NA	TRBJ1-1	CASSWEVNTEAFF	TGTGCCAGCAGCTGGGAGGTTAACACTGAAGCTTTCTTT
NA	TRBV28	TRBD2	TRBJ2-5	CDSRSGGGQETQYF	TGTGACAGCAGAAGCGGGGGCGGCCAAGAGACACAGTACTTC
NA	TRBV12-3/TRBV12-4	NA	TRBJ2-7	CASSAGSSSYEQYF	TGTGCCAGCAGTGCCGGTTCCAGCTCCTACGAGCAGTACTTC
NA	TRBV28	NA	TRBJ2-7	CAITGIKQQTYEQYF	TGTGCCATTACAGGGATCAAACAACAAACGTACGAGCAGTACTTC
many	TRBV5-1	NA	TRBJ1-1	CASRGQPNTEAFF	TGCGCCAGCAGAGGGCAGCCGAACACTGAAGCTTTCTTT
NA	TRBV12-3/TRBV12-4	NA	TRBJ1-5	CASSLRENQPQHF	TGTGCCAGCAGTTTGAGAGAGAATCAGCCCCAGCATTTT
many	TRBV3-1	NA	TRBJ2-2	CASSQGTVATGELFF	TGTGCCAGCAGCCAGGGTACAGTAGCCACCGGGGAGCTGTTTTTT
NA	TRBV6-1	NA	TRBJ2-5	CASWGRGTPRETQYF	TGTGCCAGCTGGGGCCGGGGGACCCCCCGTGAGACCCAGTACTTC
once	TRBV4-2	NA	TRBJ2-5	CASSQYVCETQYF	TGTGCCAGCAGCCAATACGTCTGTGAGACCCAGTACTTC
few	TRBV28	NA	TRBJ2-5	CASTSQETQYF	TGTGCCAGCACCAGCCAAGAGACCCAGTACTTC
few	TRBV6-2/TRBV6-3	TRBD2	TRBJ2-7	CASSPHPGGGGESYEQYF	TGTGCCAGCAGTCCACACCCCGGCGGGGGGGGGGAGAGTTACGAGCAGTACTTC
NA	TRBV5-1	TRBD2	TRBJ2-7	CASSLNLAGFYEQYF	TGCGCCAGCAGCTTGAACCTAGCGGGGTTTTACGAGCAGTACTTC
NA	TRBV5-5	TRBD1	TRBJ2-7	CASSSPGTGTYEQYF	TGTGCCAGCAGCAGCCCAGGGACAGGGACCTACGAGCAGTACTTC
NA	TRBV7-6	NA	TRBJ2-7	CASSHPSRDEQYF	TGTGCCAGCAGCCATCCGTCTAGGGACGAGCAGTACTTC
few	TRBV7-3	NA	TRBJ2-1	CASSPGGVNQQFF	TGTGCCAGCAGCCCCGGCGGGGTTAATCAGCAGTTCTTC
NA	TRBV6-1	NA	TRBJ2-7	CASSVTGSYEQYF	TGTGCCAGCAGTGTAACAGGGTCCTACGAGCAGTACTTT
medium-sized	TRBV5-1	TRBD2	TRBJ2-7	CASSVQTTTGGEQYF	TGCGCCAGCAGCGTACAGACGACAACGGGGGGTGAGCAGTACTTC
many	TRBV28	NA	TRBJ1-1	CASSFVDRNTEAFF	TGTGCCAGCAGTTTCGTAGACAGGAACACTGAAGCTTTCTTT
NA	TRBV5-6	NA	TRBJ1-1	CASSWGRALNTEAFF	TGTGCCAGCAGCTGGGGTCGGGCTCTGAACACTGAAGCTTTCTTT
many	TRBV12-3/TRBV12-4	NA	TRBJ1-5	CASSLTASNQPQHF	TGTGCCAGCAGTTTAACCGCAAGCAATCAGCCCCAGCATTTT
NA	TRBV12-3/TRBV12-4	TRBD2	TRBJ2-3	CASSLRGGLQADTQYF	TGTGCGAGCAGTTTGCGGGGGGGCCTGCAGGCAGATACGCAGTATTTT
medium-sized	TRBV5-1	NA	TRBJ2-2	CASSLAGELFF	TGCGCCAGCAGCTTGGCCGGGGAGCTGTTTTTT
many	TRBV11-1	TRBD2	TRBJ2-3	CASSVGTSGTDTQYF	TGTGCCAGCAGCGTCGGGACTAGCGGCACAGATACGCAGTATTTT
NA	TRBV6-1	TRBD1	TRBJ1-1	CASSNRGRNTEAFF	TGTGCCAGCAGCAACAGGGGGAGGAACACTGAAGCTTTCTTT
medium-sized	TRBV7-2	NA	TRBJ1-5	CASSVHRVGNQPQHF	TGTGCCAGCAGCGTACACAGGGTTGGGAATCAGCCCCAGCATTTT
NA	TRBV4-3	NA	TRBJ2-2	CASSQVPAVQTGELFF	TGCGCCAGCAGCCAAGTACCGGCCGTCCAGACCGGGGAGCTGTTTTTT
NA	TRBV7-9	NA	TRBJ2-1	CASSLTPVYNEQFF	TGTGCCAGCAGCTTAACCCCAGTTTACAATGAGCAGTTCTTC
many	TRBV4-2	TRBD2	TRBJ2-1	CASSQEGSGVNEQFF	TGTGCCAGCAGCCAAGAGGGTAGCGGGGTCAATGAGCAGTTCTTC
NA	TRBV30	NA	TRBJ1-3	CAWSKGQGRNTIYF	TGTGCCTGGTCCAAAGGGCAGGGACGGAACACCATATATTTT
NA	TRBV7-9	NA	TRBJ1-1	CASSLGYRANTEAFF	TGTGCCAGCAGCTTAGGATACAGGGCTAACACTGAAGCTTTCTTT
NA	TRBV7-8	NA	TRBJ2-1	CASSRRGAGWLNEQFF	TGTGCCAGCAGCCGTCGGGGGGCGGGGTGGTTAAATGAGCAGTTCTTC
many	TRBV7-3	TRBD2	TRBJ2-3	CASSLTSGETDTQYF	TGTGCCAGCAGCTTAACTAGCGGGGAAACAGATACGCAGTATTTT
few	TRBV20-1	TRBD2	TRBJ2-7	CSSRTSVGFTYEQYF	TGCAGTTCCAGGACTAGCGTGGGGTTCACCTACGAGCAGTACTTC
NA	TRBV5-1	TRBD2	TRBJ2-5	CASTHSGGLETQYF	TGCGCCAGCACCCATAGCGGGGGGCTGGAGACCCAGTACTTC
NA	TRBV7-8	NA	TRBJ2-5	CASSLVTIRETQYF	TGTGCCAGCAGCTTAGTAACGATCAGGGAGACACAGTACTTC
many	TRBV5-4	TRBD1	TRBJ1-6	CASSQDRGNSPLHF	TGTGCCAGCAGCCAGGACAGGGGGAATTCACCCCTCCACTTT